The 27 T cell receptor beta chains below were found in one sample sequenced in a study of T cell repertoires in cytomegalovirus infection. One entry per CDR3 protein, called by TCRdb with MiXCR from the reads. The table records approximately 750,000 distinct CDR3 sequences, roughly 35% of them present only once. The specimen sequenced was PBMCs. These receptors were taken from a human donor in good health (CMV status not recorded). Some clones in this sample may be carry-over from other donors' samples.

V and J are TRBV7-8 and TRBJ2-3; D might be TRBD2 (5 bases). V was cut by 1 base and J by 5 bases, with 13 bases left in between. CDR1 and CDR2 from the germline V gene are SGHVS and FQNEAQ. This CDR3 comprises 15 residues. Here the CDR3 reads CASSLGNAAGDTQYF. CDR3 coding DNA: TGTGCCAGCAGCTTAGGGAACGCCGCGGGAGATACGCAGTATTTT.

This chain links TRBV7-9 with TRBJ2-3; the D is unclear. Germline V gene lookup returns CDR1 SEHNR and CDR2 FQNEAQ (reference sequence). Trimming stripped 1 base from V and 0 bases from J, with 8 bases between. The CDR3 length is 15 residues. CDR3 residues: CASSLEASSTDTQYF. The CDR3 region has the DNA TGTGCCAGCAGCTTAGAAGCGTCTAGCACAGATACGCAGTATTTT.

The chain carries TRBV7-2 and TRBJ1-1, with D perhaps matching TRBD1 (5 bases). V lost 1 base, J lost 6 bases, and 15 bases lay in between. The CDR3 totals 15 residues. Germline CDR1 reads SGHTA; CDR2 reads FQGNSA. As DNA, the CDR3 is TGTGCCAGCAGCTTAGAGGCAGGTGGGGGACCTGAAGCTTTCTTT. Translating it yields CASSLEAGGGPEAFF.

Only a few counts were recorded for this clonotype. CDR3 in DNA: TGTGCCAGCAGCCAGTCCGGGCGGCTAGCGGGAGCTGAGACCCAGTACTTC. This translates into CASSQSGRLAGAETQYF. The chain is built from TRBV14 and TRBJ2-5, with TRBD2 identical over 10 bases. Germline V CDR1 and CDR2: SGHDN, FVKESK. This CDR3 contains 17 residues. V was clipped by 3 bases and J by 5 bases; unmatched bases: 12.

On this clonotype: A much larger clone lies a single base off, so this may be a read error. J is TRBJ2-2 and V is TRBV6-5, with TRBD2 as a possible D gene (5 bases). This CDR3 contains 18 residues. Germline CDR1 and CDR2: MNHEY and SVGAGI. CDR3 region: CSSSYSIGGGEGTGELFF. The CDR3 nucleotides are TGTTCCAGCAGTTACTCGATCGGTGGAGGAGAGGGCACCGGGGAGCTGTTTTTT.

The V and J genes are TRBV24-1 and TRBJ2-7, with 7 bases that match TRBD2. The germline V gene has CDR1 KGHDR and CDR2 SFDVKD. The ends lost 2 bases at V and 5 bases at J; junction bases unmatched: 14. The CDR3 is made up of 17 amino acids. The CDR3 spells CATSDSTGGLALDEQYF. For the CDR3, the DNA is TGTGCCACCAGTGATTCGACGGGAGGTCTAGCGCTGGACGAGCAGTACTTC.

The rearrangement uses TRBV7-2 and TRBJ1-2, with TRBD1 matching 8 bases. The J segment lost 4 bases and the V segment lost 5 bases, leaving 9 bases of the junction unmatched. Germline-derived CDR1 and CDR2 are SGHTA and FQGNSA. The CDR3 totals 15 residues. CDR3 in amino acids: CASSPLDRDLYGYTF. The CDR3, as DNA: TGTGCCAGCAGCCCCTTGGACAGGGACCTCTATGGCTACACCTTC.

On this clonotype: This is likely a read error, given that the CDR3 carries no conserved phenylalanine or tryptophan at its end. The chain links TRBV28 to TRBJ2-5; D is possibly TRBD1 or TRBD2 (5 bases each). The CDR3 extends over 13 amino acids. V lost 5 bases and J 3 bases, leaving 10 bases between the germline ends. Per germline, CDR1 MDHEN and CDR2 SYDVKM. The CDR3 here is CASSTRGEETQYL. CDR3 DNA sequence: TGTGCCAGCAGTACCCGGGGCGAAGAGACCCAGTACTTA.

The V and J genes are TRBV6-6 and TRBJ1-2; D might be TRBD1 (5 bases). V was clipped by 4 bases and J by 6 bases, with 18 bases between them. This CDR3 is built from 15 residues. CDR1 and CDR2 (germline): MNHNY, SVGAGI (reference sequence). The chain's CDR3 is CASSFSPVGTDGYTF. The CDR3 DNA is TGTGCCAGCAGTTTTTCTCCCGTGGGGACGGATGGCTACACCTTC.

V and J are TRBV7-2 and TRBJ1-2; D ambiguous. Germline V CDR1 and CDR2: SGHTA, FQGNSA. The CDR3 sequence is 15 residues long. V was pared by 5 bases and J by 2 bases, with 15 bases between. Here the CDR3 DNA reads TGTGCCAGCAGCGAAGGAGCGAACGGAAACTATGGCTACACCTTC. This codes for CASSEGANGNYGYTF.

The gene calls are TRBV5-6 and TRBJ1-2, with a possible D match to TRBD1 (5 bases). CDR3 size: 16 residues. V lost 4 bases and J 6 bases, leaving 22 bases between the germline ends. Germline values: CDR1 SGHDT, CDR2 YYEEEE. This chain's CDR3 is CASSNDSFLFADGYTF. Written as DNA, the CDR3 is TGTGCCAGCAGCAATGACAGTTTTCTGTTCGCGGATGGCTACACCTTC.

This clonotype was found a few times. The junction differs from germline at one of its ends, possibly a read error. The chain has TRBV29-1 and TRBJ1-4; D ambiguous. Germline CDR1 and CDR2: SQVTM and ANQGSEA. There are 8 residues in the CDR3. CDR3 DNA sequence: TGCAGCGTTGAAGGCGGCCTTTTT. Residues: CSVEGGLF.

The rearrangement uses TRBV9 and TRBJ1-4, with 7 positions matching TRBD1. J gave up 12 bases and V 0 bases, and 11 bases lay outside the gene matches. CDR1 and CDR2 (germline): SGDLS, YYNGEE. CDR3 length: 15 residues. The CDR3 coding sequence is TGTGCCAGCAGCGTAGCCCGGGACAGCCCGGGAGAACTGTTTTTT. Residues: CASSVARDSPGELFF.

V and J are TRBV7-8 and TRBJ2-5; D is tentatively TRBD1 or TRBD2 (5 bases each). Germline CDR1 reads SGHVS; CDR2 reads FQNEAQ. Trimming cost V 5 bases and J 5 bases, with 15 bases left between them. This CDR3 is 14 amino acids long. The chain's CDR3 is CASSLRPGQETQYF. CDR3 DNA: TGTGCCAGCAGCCTACGACCGGGGCAGGAGACCCAGTACTTC.

CDR3 DNA: TGCAGCGTTGTCCTGTTGGTAGGATCCTACGAGCAGTACTTC. It is translated as CSVVLLVGSYEQYF. This chain uses TRBV29-1 with TRBJ2-7, with unresolved D. CDR1 and CDR2 from the germline V gene are SQVTM and ANQGSEA. V lost 4 bases to trimming and J lost 1 base, with 14 bases between them. This CDR3 has 14 amino acids.

This clonotype was found a few times. V usage is TRBV11-2 and J usage is TRBJ2-1; TRBD2 aligns across 15 bases. J was trimmed by 3 bases and V by 0 bases; bases with no gene match: 12. The CDR3 has 21 amino acids. Germline lookup yields CDR1 SGHAT and CDR2 FQNNGV. This CDR3 reads CASSLEPHPGTSGRNYNEQFF. The CDR3 region has the DNA TGTGCCAGCAGCTTAGAACCCCACCCCGGGACTAGCGGGAGGAACTACAATGAGCAGTTCTTC. The full variable domain, in which reference TRBV11-2 and TRBJ2-1 provide the parts outside the CDR3, is EAGVAQSPRYKIIEKRQSVAFWCNPISGHATLYWYQQILGQGPKLLIQFQNNGVVDDSQLPKDRFSAERLKGVDSTLKIQPAKLEDSAVYLCASSLEPHPGTSGRNYNEQFFGPGTRLTVL.

The chain recombines TRBV2 with TRBJ1-2; the D gene is possibly TRBD1 (5 bases). The V gene's germline CDR1 is SNHLY and CDR2 FYNNEI. This CDR3 region has 19 residues. V shed 7 bases and J shed 3 bases, with 30 bases lying between them. Here the CDR3 DNA reads TGTGCCAGCACCCCTCTCTCGGCAGGGCTTCCTCCGCGGGACTATGGCTACACCTTC. It specifies CASTPLSAGLPPRDYGYTF.

The rearrangement uses TRBV3-1 and TRBJ1-6; D gene ambiguous. The CDR3 is made up of 17 amino acids. Germline V gene lookup returns CDR1 LGHDT and CDR2 YNNKEL (reference sequence). Trimming stripped 5 bases from V and 5 bases from J, with 19 bases between. The CDR3 coding sequence is TGTGCCAGCAGCAAACGTCGTGTGGCCAGTGATAATTCACCCCTCCACTTT. Its protein is CASSKRRVASDNSPLHF.

Many counts were recorded for this clonotype. This rearrangement joins TRBV7-9 to TRBJ2-5, with 7 bases lining up with TRBD1. The CDR3 is 16 amino acids. Germline CDR1 and CDR2: SEHNR and FQNEAQ (reference sequence). With 2 bases clipped from V and 5 bases from J, the junction kept 11 bases outside the gene matches. The CDR3 here is CASSLLQGSFLETQYF. CDR3 DNA sequence: TGTGCCAGCAGCTTATTACAGGGGAGCTTCTTGGAGACCCAGTACTTC.

This clonotype was counted only a few times. CDR3 in DNA: TGTGCCAGCAGATCCCGGACAGCCTACGAGCAGTACTTC. Protein sequence: CASRSRTAYEQYF. The chain recombines TRBV12-3 or TRBV12-4 with TRBJ2-7, with a tentative D call TRBD1 (6 bases). V was shortened by 6 bases and J by 2 bases, with 11 bases between the two germline ends. The CDR3 totals 13 residues.

This clonotype was counted between two and nine times. This chain links TRBV7-6 with TRBJ1-4; possible D gene TRBD1, 5 bases. V was trimmed by 5 bases and J by 0 bases, leaving 19 bases between them. The germline gives CDR1 SGHVS, CDR2 FNYEAQ. The CDR3 is 18 residues long. This CDR3 is CASSPQPTGEATNEKLFF. As DNA, the CDR3 is TGTGCCAGCAGCCCCCAGCCGACGGGGGAGGCAACTAATGAAAAACTGTTTTTT.

This clonotype was counted a single time. The chain employs TRBV3-1 and TRBJ2-1, with 8 nucleotides matching TRBD2. CDR3 length: 18 amino acids. V was clipped by 1 base and J by 3 bases; unmatched bases: 11. Germline CDR1 LGHDT, CDR2 YNNKEL (reference sequence). The CDR3 loop reads CASSQVDSLAEDYNEQFF. The CDR3 bases are TGTGCCAGCAGCCAAGTCGACTCACTAGCGGAGGACTACAATGAGCAGTTCTTC.

This clonotype has only a few counts. The chain uses TRBV28 and TRBJ2-7; 7 nucleotides match TRBD1. The V segment lost 5 bases and the J segment 5 bases; nucleotides outside the gene matches: 6. CDR1 and CDR2 from the germline V gene are MDHEN and SYDVKM. The CDR3 contains 13 residues. In DNA form, the CDR3 reads TGTGCCAGCAGTATTACAGGGGTGAACGAGCAGTACTTC. Translation: CASSITGVNEQYF.

This sequence joins TRBV10-3 and TRBJ1-1; no reliable D call. Germline V gives CDR1 ENHRY, CDR2 SYGVKD. The ends were cut back, 10 bases at V and 1 base at J, with 7 bases in the middle. CDR3 length equals 11 residues. The CDR3 DNA reads TGTGCCAACCTCAAGAACACTGAAGCTTTCTTT. Amino acid sequence: CANLKNTEAFF.

This clonotype came up a few times. The chain couples TRBV7-2 to TRBJ2-7; D tentatively reads TRBD1 or TRBD2 (5 bases each). Trimming removed 6 bases from V and 1 base from J, with 13 bases in between. The germline V gene has CDR1 SGHTA and CDR2 FQGNSA. The CDR3 is 14 residues long. CDR3 loop: CASSSGPLSYEQYF. CDR3 sequence (DNA): TGTGCCAGCAGTTCGGGACCGTTGTCCTACGAGCAGTACTTC.

This clonotype was counted a few times. The rearrangement uses TRBV30 and TRBJ1-2; TRBD1 matches at 7 bases. Per the germline V gene, CDR1 is GTSNPN and CDR2 is SVGIG (reference sequence). Unmatched junction bases numbered 2, after V lost 2 bases and J lost 2 bases. This CDR3 contains 13 residues. Here the CDR3 reads CAWSLQGNYGYTF. Written as DNA, the CDR3 is TGTGCCTGGAGTTTACAGGGGAACTATGGCTACACCTTC. The complete variable domain, with remaining parts taken from reference TRBV30 and TRBJ1-2, reads SQTIHQWPATLVQPVGSPLSLECTVEGTSNPNLYWYRQAAGRGLQLLFYSVGIGQISSEVPQNLSASRPQDRQFILSSKKLLLSDSGFYLCAWSLQGNYGYTFGSGTRLTVV.

This clonotype occurred a few times. A much bigger clone sits one base away, suggesting this may be a read error. The V and J genes are TRBV14 and TRBJ2-7; D is ambiguous. Germline V gene data show CDR1 as SGHDN and CDR2 as FVKESK. V was pared by 1 base and J by 4 bases, with 2 bases between. This CDR3 has 11 residues. CDR3 in DNA: TGTGCCAGCAGCCAAGTATACGAGCAGTACTTC. Translation gives CASSQVYEQYF.